This T cell receptor beta chain was sequenced for a study of blood T cell repertoires in COVID-19 (TCRdb year 2020). Describing the broader study: Collaborator samples came from the United States, Italy and Spain and covered acute and convalescent phases of COVID-19. The prospective study material was composed of cDNA or gDNA derived from T cells, B-cell-depleted T cells, or PBMCs. The dataset comprised deeply sampled blood TCRbeta repertoires from subjects exposed to, actively infected with, or recovered from COVID-19. The repertoires were released in a freely available public database intended as a resource for research on the immune response to SARS-CoV-2. The samples were drawn from the first 160 participants of the ongoing ImmuneRACE study and from some 1,300 subjects provided by 6 global collaborators. Nearly every sample came with metadata listing a de-identified subject ID, COVID-19 status, age in years and sex. Where HLA class I and class II types were available, the types were taken from metadata supplied by the sample provider, not from assay-based typing.

Via the germline V gene (reference sequence), CDR1 is LNHDA and CDR2 SQIVND. The CDR3 numbers 14 residues from cysteine through phenylalanine. Only CDR3 DNA remains: 42 bases, in frame from the first base. V is trimmed back by 8 bases and J by 2 bases, and the junction contains 6 bases that no gene match accounts for. Remarks on this clone: The specificity of this receptor is unknown. Per-base quality was not reported, and no clone a single base away is much larger than it.

The immunoSEQ Assay, a bias-controlled multiplex PCR, was used to amplify TCRbeta CDR3 regions from genomic DNA. Regarding the original processing steps: Within the assay, amplification of reference gene primers was used to estimate how many nucleated cells each sample contained. Sequence reads were collapsed and filtered to measure the absolute abundance of every unique TCRbeta CDR3 rearrangement. For each sample, productive Simpson clonality was calculated as the square root of Simpson's diversity index over productive rearrangements. TCRdb stores this immuneACCESS table with in-frame sequences only. Part of the clones is absent; in the studies checked, under half of the shortfall reflects unresolved V genes, and no reason is known for the rest. V, J and clone size derive from that table, while D and trimming were established from the DNA sequence. Here the sample has a few hundred thousand clones; 80% to 90% occur a single time. The top ten constitute approximately 6.6% of the sample.

Enrolling through a virtual design, the prospective study's participants ranged in age from roughly 18 to 90 years and lived across around 25 United States geographic areas. In the prospective study, participants were assigned to cohorts based on the clinical history participants reported in a screening survey and a study questionnaire. Exposed participants had been in contact with someone with a PCR-confirmed or clinician-diagnosed COVID-19 case within 2 weeks of study entry. In the prospective study, mobile phlebotomists collected whole blood, serum and a nasopharyngeal or oropharyngeal swab from each participant. Participants in the prospective study had the option to provide additional blood draws and questionnaires over a roughly 2-month period. Prospective study blood samples were shipped either frozen or at room temperature before DNA extraction. Results the study describes overall, beyond this receptor: The quantity of clinical and demographic metadata differed by source and by participant and was supplied without curation.

The sequence joins TRBV19 to TRBJ1-3; 7 junctional bases match TRBD1. Sequenced sample: PBMCs or T cells enriched from blood (not recorded which). The receptor comes from a woman in her 50s who had been exposed to COVID-19. Here the CDR3 is given as CASSQQGPGNTIYF. The nucleotide sequence is given as TGTGCCAGTTCCCAACAGGGGCCTGGAAACACCATATATTTT.